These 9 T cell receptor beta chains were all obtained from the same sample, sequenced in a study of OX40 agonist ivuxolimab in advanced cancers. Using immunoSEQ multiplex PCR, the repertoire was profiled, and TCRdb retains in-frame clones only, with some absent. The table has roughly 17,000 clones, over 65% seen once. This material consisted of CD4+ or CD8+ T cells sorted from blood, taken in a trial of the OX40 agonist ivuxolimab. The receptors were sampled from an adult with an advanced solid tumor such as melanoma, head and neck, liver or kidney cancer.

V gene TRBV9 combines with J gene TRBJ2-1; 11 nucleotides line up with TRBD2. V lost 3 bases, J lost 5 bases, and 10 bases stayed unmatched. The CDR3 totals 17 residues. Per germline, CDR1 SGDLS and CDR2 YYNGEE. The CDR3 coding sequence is TGTGCCAGCAGCGCCGGACTAGCGGGCGGAGGGAACAATGAGCAGTTCTTC. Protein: CASSAGLAGGGNNEQFF.

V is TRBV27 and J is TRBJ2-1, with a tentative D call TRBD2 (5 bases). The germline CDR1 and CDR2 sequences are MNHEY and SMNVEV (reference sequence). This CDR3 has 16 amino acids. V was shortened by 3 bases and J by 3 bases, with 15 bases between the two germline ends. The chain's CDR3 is CASSFEGGSDYNEQFF. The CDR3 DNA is TGTGCCAGCAGTTTTGAGGGCGGATCCGACTACAATGAGCAGTTCTTC.

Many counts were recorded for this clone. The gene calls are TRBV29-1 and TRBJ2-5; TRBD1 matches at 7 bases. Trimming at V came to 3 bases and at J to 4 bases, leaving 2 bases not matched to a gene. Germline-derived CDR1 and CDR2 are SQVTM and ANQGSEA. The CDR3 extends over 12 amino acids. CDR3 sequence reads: CSVDPGGETQYF. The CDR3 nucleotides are TGCAGCGTTGACCCAGGGGGAGAGACCCAGTACTTC.

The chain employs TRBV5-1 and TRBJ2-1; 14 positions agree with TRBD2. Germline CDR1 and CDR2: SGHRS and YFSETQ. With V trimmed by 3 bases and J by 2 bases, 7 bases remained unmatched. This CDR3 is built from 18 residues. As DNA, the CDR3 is TGCGCCAGCAGCTGGCAAGGACTAGCGGGAGGCCCCTACAATGAGCAGTTCTTC. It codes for CASSWQGLAGGPYNEQFF.

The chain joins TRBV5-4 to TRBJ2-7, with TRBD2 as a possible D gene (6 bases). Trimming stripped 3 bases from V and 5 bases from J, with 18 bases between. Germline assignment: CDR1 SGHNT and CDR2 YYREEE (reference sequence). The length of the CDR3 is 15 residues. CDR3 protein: CASSSGLTNWDEQYF. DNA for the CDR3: TGTGCCAGCAGCTCCGGACTAACCAATTGGGACGAGCAGTACTTC.

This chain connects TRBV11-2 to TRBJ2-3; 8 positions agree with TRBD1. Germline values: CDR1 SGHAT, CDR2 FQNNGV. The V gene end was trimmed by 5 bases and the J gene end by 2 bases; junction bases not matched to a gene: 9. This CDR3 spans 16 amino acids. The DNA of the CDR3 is TGTGCCAGCAGCCTGGGACAGGCAAAGGTCACAGATACGCAGTATTTT. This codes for CASSLGQAKVTDTQYF.

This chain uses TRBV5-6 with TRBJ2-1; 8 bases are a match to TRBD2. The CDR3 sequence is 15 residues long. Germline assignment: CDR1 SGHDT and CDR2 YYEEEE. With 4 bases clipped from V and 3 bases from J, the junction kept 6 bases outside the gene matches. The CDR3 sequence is CASSPLAVVYNEQFF. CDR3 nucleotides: TGTGCCAGCAGCCCACTAGCGGTTGTCTACAATGAGCAGTTCTTC.

This CDR3 is CASSLSGTESYEQYF. Written as DNA, the CDR3 is TGTGCCAGCAGCTTATCCGGGACAGAAAGCTACGAGCAGTACTTC. The chain uses TRBV7-6 and TRBJ2-7, with 7 bases fitting TRBD1. The ends lost 2 bases at V and 3 bases at J; junction bases unmatched: 7. This CDR3 has 15 residues. Per the germline V gene, CDR1 is SGHVS and CDR2 is FNYEAQ. Full variable domain (rest looked up from reference TRBV7-6 and TRBJ2-7): GAGVSQSPRYKVTKRGQDVALRCDPISGHVSLYWYRQALGQGPEFLTYFNYEAQQDKSGLPNDRFSAERPEGSISTLTIQRTEQRDSAMYRCASSLSGTESYEQYFGPGTRLTVT.

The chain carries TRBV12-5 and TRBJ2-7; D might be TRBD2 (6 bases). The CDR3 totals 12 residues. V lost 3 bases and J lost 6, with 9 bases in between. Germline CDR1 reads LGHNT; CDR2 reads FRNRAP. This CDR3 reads CASGFGGVEQYF. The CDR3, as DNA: TGTGCTAGTGGTTTCGGAGGGGTCGAGCAGTACTTC.